This TCR beta chain was obtained from a study of blood T cell repertoires in COVID-19. The length of the CDR3 is 16 residues. Germline lookup yields CDR1 MNHEY and CDR2 SMNVEV (reference sequence). V was clipped by 0 bases and J by 0 bases, with 12 bases between them. The protocol was immunoSEQ multiplex PCR, while the TCRdb copy is restricted to in-frame clones and leaves out a portion. The sample contains fewer than 15,000 clones, approximately 84% of which appear only once. The sample was peripheral blood. The V and J genes are TRBV27 and TRBJ2-7; tentatively, D is TRBD1 (5 bases). The TCR comes from a human donor in a cohort sampled during active COVID-19. The CDR3 nucleotides read TGTGCCAGCAGTTTATCGTCAGGGCCAAGCTCCTACGAGCAGTACTTC. Protein: CASSLSSGPSSYEQYF.